This T cell receptor beta chain was captured in a study of cytomegalovirus exposure and HLA in healthy donors. Study-wide results and caveats: As confirmed in vitro, a few CMV-associated chains were specific for CMV antigens. Earlier findings revealed that most TCR beta V segments proved productive either about 90% or about 30% of the time.

The CDR3 covers 17 residues. Deletions cut 0 bases from V and 6 bases from J, with 18 bases between. CDR1 is ENHRY and CDR2 is SYGVKD in the germline V gene. Primers included in the PCR were 60 Vbeta and 13 Jbeta primers. Per the original methods: Tens of millions of unique TCR beta chains, roughly 11 million shared, were counted in a later analysis. Generated by immunoSEQ multiplex PCR, the TCRdb table keeps only in-frame clones and is missing some. V and J calls and clone size are copied from that table; D and trimming were computed from the DNA. The table shows fewer than 200,000 clones, with roughly 77% occurring only once. About this clone: Its matching antigen is unknown.

The specimen was PBMCs. The rearrangement links TRBV10-3 to TRBJ1-5; tentative D call: TRBD1 (6 bases). This receptor was identified in a male donor in good health and CMV-seronegative. The CDR3, as DNA: TGTGCCATCAGTGAGTCCGTGGGTCTACTAGGGGGTCAGCCCCAGCATTTT. This encodes CAISESVGLLGGQPQHF.